These 22 T cell receptor beta chains were sequenced from one sample in a study of shared clonotypes between healthy human individuals. Sequencing was performed with immunoSEQ multiplex PCR; in TCRdb, only in-frame clones are kept and a portion is missing. The profile shows some 2,400,000 clones, around 95% of them singletons. The specimen sequenced was naive CD4+ T cells sorted from blood. Subset described: CD45RA+ positively selected. The source is a man between 18 and 29 years old in good health.

The chain has TRBV7-2 and TRBJ2-5, with 12 bases lining up with TRBD1. This CDR3 is 16 amino acids long. The germline gives CDR1 SGHTA, CDR2 FQGNSA. V dropped 1 base and J dropped 5; count of bases not matched to a gene: 5. CDR3 sequence reads: CASSLEGTGGRETQYF. CDR3 DNA sequence: TGTGCCAGCAGCTTAGAAGGGACAGGGGGCCGTGAGACCCAGTACTTC.

V is TRBV19 and J is TRBJ2-7; maybe TRBD1 (5 bases). Germline V gene lookup returns CDR1 LNHDA and CDR2 SQIVND (reference sequence). CDR3 length: 20 residues. The V end was cut by 5 bases, the J end by 1 base, with 30 bases between. In DNA form, the CDR3 reads TGTGCCAGTAGTGTTATCTTGACAGTTCAACCCGTCGTCCTGTCCTACGAGCAGTACTTC. Protein: CASSVILTVQPVVLSYEQYF.

As for this clone: Other DNA sequences in this sample translate to the same CDR3. This sequence joins TRBV5-1 and TRBJ2-7, with 9 bases fitting TRBD2. Germline-derived CDR1 and CDR2 are SGHRS and YFSETQ. V was pared by 3 bases and J by 2 bases, with 3 bases of the junction left unmatched. The CDR3 length is 14 residues. The CDR3 bases are TGCGCCAGCAGCTCTAGCGGGACTGCCTACGAGCAGTACTTC. Translating it yields CASSSSGTAYEQYF.

This CDR3 reads CASSVADGKNSPLHF. In DNA form, the CDR3 reads TGTGCCAGCAGCGTAGCGGACGGAAAAAATTCACCCCTCCACTTT. The V gene is TRBV9, the J gene TRBJ1-6; no reliable D call. The CDR3 loop spans 15 amino acids. Between the trimmed V and J ends, which lost 0 bases and 7 bases, there was a span of 11 bases. Looked up from germline, CDR1 is SGDLS and CDR2 is YYNGEE.

The rearrangement joins TRBV4-1 to TRBJ1-2; D ambiguous. This CDR3 spans 16 amino acids. Germline values: CDR1 MGHRA, CDR2 YSYEKL. V dropped 1 base and J dropped 4 bases, with 16 bases sitting between them. The CDR3: CASSQVGRGRGYGYTF. Here the CDR3 DNA reads TGCGCCAGCAGCCAAGTGGGCAGAGGTCGCGGCTATGGCTACACCTTC.

The rearrangement joins TRBV5-4 to TRBJ2-7, with D possibly matching TRBD1 (5 bases). Trimming took off 1 base at V and 5 bases at J, with 16 bases between the two ends. Germline loops: CDR1 SGHNT, CDR2 YYREEE (reference sequence). The CDR3 totals 15 residues. CDR3 nucleotides: TGTGCCAGCAGCTTGCAGGGATCCCCACCTCACGAGCAGTACTTC. This codes for CASSLQGSPPHEQYF.

This chain connects TRBV6-5 to TRBJ1-1; TRBD1 matches at 11 bases. The J segment lost 2 bases and the V segment lost 6 bases, leaving 5 bases of the junction unmatched. The CDR3 covers 15 residues. Per germline, CDR1 MNHEY and CDR2 SVGAGI. CDR3 DNA: TGTGCCAGCAGCCGGGACAGGGGGATCAACACTGAAGCTTTCTTT. The encoded protein is CASSRDRGINTEAFF.

V is TRBV2 and J is TRBJ1-5, with D possibly being TRBD1 (6 bases). This CDR3 has 13 amino acids. CDR1 is SNHLY and CDR2 is FYNNEI in the germline V gene. CDR3 DNA: TGTGCTGAGGGGGGTCTGGGGAATCAGCCCCAGCATTTT. It yields the protein CAEGGLGNQPQHF.

The chain employs TRBV7-6 and TRBJ1-5; tentatively, D is TRBD1 (6 bases). Deletions cut 9 bases from V and 5 bases from J, with 17 bases between. This CDR3 spans 14 amino acids. Germline CDR1 SGHVS, CDR2 FNYEAQ. CDR3 nucleotides: TGTGCCAGTAGTCCGGGGGCAGGGGATCAGCCCCAGCATTTT. As protein: CASSPGAGDQPQHF.

This clone was picked up one time. The V gene is TRBV13, the J gene TRBJ2-7, with D possibly being TRBD1 (6 bases). Trimming stripped 3 bases from V and 7 bases from J, with 10 bases between. This CDR3 contains 12 residues. Germline CDR1 and CDR2: PRHDT and FYEKMQ (reference sequence). CDR3 sequence: CASSLRDNEQYF. The DNA for the CDR3 is TGTGCCAGCAGCTTGAGGGACAATGAGCAGTACTTC.

The chain carries TRBV5-1 and TRBJ2-1; no definite D call. Trimming stripped 0 bases from V and 10 bases from J, with 5 bases between. Germline-derived CDR1 and CDR2 are SGHRS and YFSETQ. The CDR3 has 11 amino acids. CDR3 loop: CASSLAWEQFF. CDR3 DNA sequence: TGCGCCAGCAGCTTGGCCTGGGAGCAGTTCTTC.

The chain links TRBV7-9 to TRBJ2-5; D could derive from TRBD1 or TRBD2 (5 bases each). Germline V lookup: CDR1 SEHNR, CDR2 FQNEAQ (reference sequence). The CDR3 loop spans 13 amino acids. Trimming removed 4 bases from V and 7 bases from J, with 13 bases in between. The CDR3 here is CASSWDGGSTQYF. The CDR3, as DNA: TGTGCCAGCAGCTGGGACGGCGGATCGACCCAGTACTTC.

V and J are TRBV6-5 and TRBJ2-2; D unresolved. The CDR3 totals 14 residues. Trimming pared 5 bases from V and 3 bases from J, leaving 10 bases between. Germline CDR1 is MNHEY and CDR2 is SVGAGI. The CDR3 loop reads CASSPGRYTGELFF. The CDR3, as DNA: TGTGCCAGCAGTCCCGGACGTTACACCGGGGAGCTGTTTTTT.

This rearrangement joins TRBV9 to TRBJ2-3; tentative D call: TRBD1 (6 bases). There are 13 residues in the CDR3. The V end was cut by 4 bases, the J end by 6 bases, with 12 bases between. Germline V gene lookup returns CDR1 SGDLS and CDR2 YYNGEE. The CDR3 DNA is TGTGCCAGCAGCCCAGGGGTCTGGGATACGCAGTATTTT. Translation gives CASSPGVWDTQYF.

This chain links TRBV7-9 with TRBJ2-1, with 8 bases lining up with TRBD1. V shed 5 bases, J shed 4 bases, and the junction held 13 bases outside the gene matches. Looked up from germline, CDR1 is SEHNR and CDR2 is FQNEAQ (reference sequence). The CDR3 runs 17 residues. CDR3 DNA: TGTGCCAGCAGCCTCCTCCAGGGGGCGGCCGTTTACAATGAGCAGTTCTTC. This translates into CASSLLQGAAVYNEQFF.

This clone has a single count. J is TRBJ1-1 and V is TRBV30, with a possible D match to TRBD1 (5 bases). This CDR3 is built from 16 residues. The V and J ends lost 4 bases and 4 bases respectively, with 22 bases between them. CDR1 and CDR2 from the germline V gene are GTSNPN and SVGIG (reference sequence). DNA for the CDR3: TGTGCCTGGAAACGGGGGGGACCTACCCGGTCCACTGAAGCTTTCTTT. It translates to CAWKRGGPTRSTEAFF.

The rearrangement links TRBV29-1 to TRBJ2-2; D is undetermined. Germline V gene sequence: CDR1 SQVTM, CDR2 ANQGSEA. V lost 3 bases and J 1 base, leaving 3 bases between the germline ends. This CDR3 spans 12 amino acids. In DNA, the CDR3 is TGCAGCGTTGACAAGAACACCGGGGAGCTGTTTTTT. Translation gives CSVDKNTGELFF.

This clone showed up just once. V is TRBV6-5 and J is TRBJ2-5; no definite D call. The CDR3 sequence is 13 residues long. V lost 4 bases to trimming and J lost 4 bases, with 10 bases between them. Per the germline V gene, CDR1 is MNHEY and CDR2 is SVGAGI. The CDR3 DNA is TGTGCCAGCAGTTTCACGTCGGGAGAGACCCAGTACTTC. Amino acids: CASSFTSGETQYF.

The count of this clone is one. This chain links TRBV2 with TRBJ2-1; D unresolved. The CDR3 totals 10 residues. CDR1 SNHLY and CDR2 FYNNEI come from the germline V gene. V lost 2 bases, J lost 9 bases, and 2 bases lay in between. This chain's CDR3 is CASSEIEQFF. The DNA for the CDR3 is TGTGCCAGCAGTGAAATTGAGCAGTTCTTC.

The V gene is TRBV10-2, the J gene TRBJ1-1; D is unclear. From germline, CDR1 is WSHSY and CDR2 SAAADI. Trimming shortened V by 5 bases and J by 7 bases, and 11 bases separated the two germline ends. CDR3 length: 12 residues. CDR3 nucleotide sequence: TGCGCCAGCAGTCATCTGGAAAATGAAGCTTTCTTT. This gives the protein CASSHLENEAFF.

As to this clone: This specimen includes other DNA sequences encoding the same CDR3. This chain connects TRBV7-3 to TRBJ2-3; perhaps TRBD2 as D (6 bases). CDR1 and CDR2 from the germline V gene are SGHTA and FQGTGA. The CDR3 loop spans 13 amino acids. V was shortened by 1 base and J by 6 bases, with 8 bases between the two germline ends. The CDR3 DNA reads as TGTGCCAGCAGCTTAAATGGAGGGGATACGCAGTATTTT. Amino acids: CASSLNGGDTQYF. Supplemented by reference TRBV7-3 and TRBJ2-3, the full variable domain reads GAGVSQTPSNKVTEKGKYVELRCDPISGHTALYWYRQSLGQGPEFLIYFQGTGAADDSGLPNDRFFAVRPEGSVSTLKIQRTERGDSAVYLCASSLNGGDTQYFGPGTRLTVL.

The chain employs TRBV7-2 and TRBJ2-7, with D possibly being TRBD2 (6 bases). The V gene's germline CDR1 is SGHTA and CDR2 FQGNSA. The CDR3 is 15 amino acids. Trimming took off 2 bases at V and 4 bases at J, with 15 bases between the two ends. CDR3 in amino acids: CASSLPELATYEQYF. The CDR3, as DNA: TGTGCCAGCAGCTTACCGGAACTAGCAACATACGAGCAGTACTTC.